The entry below gives a single T cell receptor beta chain sequence along with its context. Its cognate antigen is unknown. CDR3 size: 16 residues. V shed 5 bases and J 4 bases; nucleotides not matched to a gene: 10. CDR1 is SNHLY, CDR2 FYNNEI, per germline. This sample was included in a study of cytomegalovirus exposure and HLA in healthy donors. Study-level results: Segments of the TCR beta V type were, in most cases, productive about 87% or about 30% of the time in an earlier analysis.

Primers included in the PCR were 60 Vbeta and 13 Jbeta primers. Clones were sequenced by immunoSEQ multiplex PCR, and TCRdb holds only the in-frame ones, with some missing. The sample yields some 150,000 clones, over 65% seen once. This receptor was taken from a man aged 35-49 years in good health and CMV-seronegative. The chain links TRBV2 to TRBJ1-2; 10 nucleotides align to TRBD1. Sequencing was carried out using PBMCs. The CDR3, as DNA: TGTGCCAGCAGTTCACCTCCCGGGACAGGGGTCTATGGCTACACCTTC. Translation gives CASSSPPGTGVYGYTF.